One T cell receptor beta chain is described in this entry. These data originate in a study of T cell responses to AZD1222 COVID-19 vaccine. The CDR3 has 14 amino acids. Germline CDR1 and CDR2: LNHDA and SQIVND (reference sequence). The junction had 8 bases not matched to a gene; V was cut back by 5 bases and J by 4 bases. Sequenced by immunoSEQ multiplex PCR; TCRdb stores in-frame clones only, minus some. Of 90,000 to 150,000 clones listed, roughly nine tenths were seen once; the top ten hold around 2.4%. This material consisted of peripheral blood, taken on day 0 of AZD1222 vaccination. This chain links TRBV19 with TRBJ2-7; 7 bases fit TRBD2. The TCR originated in an adult in good health. In nucleotides, the CDR3 is TGTGCCAGTAGTCGGACTAGTCTAGAGTACGAGCAGTACTTC. Its translation: CASSRTSLEYEQYF. Filled out from reference TRBV19 and TRBJ2-7, the complete variable domain reads DGGITQSPKYLFRKEGQNVTLSCEQNLNHDAMYWYRQDPGQGLRLIYYSQIVNDFQKGDIAEGYSVSREKKESFPLTVTSAQKNPTAFYLCASSRTSLEYEQYFGPGTRLTVT.